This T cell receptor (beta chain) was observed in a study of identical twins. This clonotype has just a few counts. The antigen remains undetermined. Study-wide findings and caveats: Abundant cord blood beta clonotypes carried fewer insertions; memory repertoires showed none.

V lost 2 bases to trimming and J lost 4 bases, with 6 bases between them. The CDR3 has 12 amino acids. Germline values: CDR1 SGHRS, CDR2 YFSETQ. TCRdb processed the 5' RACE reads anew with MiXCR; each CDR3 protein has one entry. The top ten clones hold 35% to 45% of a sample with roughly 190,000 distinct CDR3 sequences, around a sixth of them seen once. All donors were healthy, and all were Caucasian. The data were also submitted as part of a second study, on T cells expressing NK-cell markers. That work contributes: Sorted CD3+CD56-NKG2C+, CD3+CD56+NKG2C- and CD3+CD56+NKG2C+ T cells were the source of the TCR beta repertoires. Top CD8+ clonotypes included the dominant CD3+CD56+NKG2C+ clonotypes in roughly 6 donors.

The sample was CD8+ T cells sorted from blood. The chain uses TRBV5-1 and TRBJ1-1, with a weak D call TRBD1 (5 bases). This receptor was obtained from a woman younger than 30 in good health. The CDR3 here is CASSFDSTEAFF. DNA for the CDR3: TGCGCCAGCAGCTTTGACAGCACTGAAGCTTTCTTT. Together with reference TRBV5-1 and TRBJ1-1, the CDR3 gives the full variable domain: KAGVTQTPRYLIKTRGQQVTLSCSPISGHRSVSWYQQTPGQGLQFLFEYFSETQRNKGNFPGRFSGRQFSNSRSEMNVSTLELGDSALYLCASSFDSTEAFFGQGTRLTVV.